The entry that follows covers one T cell receptor beta chain sequence. Its antigen has not been determined. Sequence at one end of the junction differs from germline and may be a read error. CDR1 and CDR2 (SEHNR, FQNEAQ) derive from the germline V gene (reference sequence). Including cysteine and phenylalanine, the CDR3 has 16 amino acids. CDR3 DNA only is kept here, 48 bases in frame from base 1. The data stem from a study of cytomegalovirus exposure and HLA in healthy donors (TCRdb year 2017). With regard to the full study: An earlier analysis of some 600 of the donors reported 276 Gb of sequence data and approximately 120 million unique TCR beta sequences obtained from 180 million or so T cells. The T cell repertoires of around 730 subjects were profiled by immunosequencing and related to cytomegalovirus serostatus. On average, roughly 200,000 unique TCR beta nucleotide sequences were sequenced per donor among 398 genotyped donors of the cohort, with roughly 18% of those sequences being non-productive. The number of donors typed differed by locus, with roughly 620-640 for A, B, C, DRB1 and DQB1, about 500 for DQA1, 606 for DPA1, and 450 to 480 for DPB1. To predict cytomegalovirus infection status, the study brought together high-throughput TCR immunosequencing, statistical association of individual TCRs with disease status, and machine learning. Alongside the repertoire data, information on donor age, sex, ethnicity and CMV serostatus was compiled. Rather than drawing on any new phenotypic data, the later analysis identified candidate immune exposures from TCR beta sequences and the way those sequences occurred across donors. A handful of DR-DQ haplotypes were handled as single units for association and clustering because linkage in the cohort was strong. In a later analysis, previously published TCR beta repertoires from fewer than 750 donors were re-analyzed and high-resolution HLA genotyping was added so that TCR occurrence patterns could be studied. All discovery cohort repertoires had been generated using a single sequencing platform. An earlier analysis of around 580 of the donors used high-throughput TCR beta sequencing to judge whether each TCR beta V gene segment behaved as functional or pseudogenic. An early release that covered 640 HLA-typed donors contained around 300 gigabases of sequencing data and 70 million to 100 million unique TCR sequences. The genetic ancestry cluster associated with self-reported Caucasian donors included over 80% of the 398 genotyped donors. Both class I and class II loci were covered by HLA typing, at four-digit resolution. A later genetic analysis used genome-wide SNP genotypes for about 60% of the roughly 700 donors, treating that subset as a discovery cohort. The study aimed to test whether signatures of past pathogen exposure could be identified by cataloging public T cell receptors. In addition to the first cohort of around 670 subjects, a separate validation cohort of around 110 different subjects was used. Summary of the overall study and its limitations: According to a later analysis, TCR association rates differed among HLA loci, with DRB1 alleles showing the most associated TCRs and HLA-C alleles showing the fewest. The sequencing pipeline was judged likely to have produced a cluster of highly shared sequence variants as a technical artifact. Assigning TCR associations to individual alleles was difficult when HLA alleles, especially DR and DQ, strongly co-occurred. Compared with the roughly 710-donor mean, donors in an Asian-associated ancestry cluster had fewer N-insertions in productive TCRs, according to a later genetic analysis. Correlated functional status among segregating V segments might reflect linkage disequilibrium, but an unknown experimental factor could not be ruled out. Only TCR beta chains were sequenced in this cohort, and the absence of alpha or paired-chain data limited detectable features. An association between a missense DCLRE1C variant and V-gene and J-gene trimming of TCR beta chains was found in a later genetic analysis and replicated in an independent cohort. The authors suggested that the approach could potentially be extended to other disease states and immunological phenotypes. Because some donors lacked HLA typing at each locus, the association tests relied only on the typed subset. According to a later analysis, parvovirus B19, influenza, CMV and Epstein-Barr virus appeared linked to several top co-occurrence clusters. According to a later analysis, most CMV-associated TCR beta chains appeared to be HLA-restricted, and the HLA associations seemed to be driven largely by CMV exposure. Specific HLA alleles were associated with around 18,000 TCR beta sequences at a false discovery rate of 0.05 in a later analysis. In the study, about 150 TCR beta chains were listed as associated with cytomegalovirus. The classifier was reported to diagnose cytomegalovirus status with high specificity and sensitivity in both the original cohort and the validation cohort. The only immune exposure information available for the cohort was CMV serostatus. Because counts were too low, 15 or so rarely observed V segments, including chromosome 9 orphons, were excluded from the earlier analysis of 587 of the donors. In vitro tests confirmed that a few of the cytomegalovirus-associated TCR beta chains recognize cytomegalovirus antigens. A further reported finding was that TCR beta sequences accurately predicted the HLA-A and HLA-B alleles for most subjects in the first cohort. An earlier analysis of 587 of the donors showed that most TCR beta V segments appeared in productive rearrangements either about 90% or about 30% of the time, which broadly matched IMGT annotations. While some public TCRs were present in many individuals, most TCR sequences turned up only very rarely across donors. Compared with equally common non-associated chains, HLA-associated TCR beta chains in a later analysis were more clonally expanded and had lower generation probabilities. Some IMGT-functional V segments, including TRBV6-2 and TRBV6-3, could not be distinguished by the 87-base-pair reads and were therefore excluded. Sequencing depth was assumed to be roughly uniform across donors in the presence/absence analyses, though that assumption may not hold.

The library was made by the immunoSEQ multiplex PCR assay. A mixture of 60 forward primers for TCR Vbeta segments and 13 reverse primers for TCR Jbeta segments was used in the multiplex PCR. The CDR3 region of rearranged TCR beta genes was amplified from genomic DNA by a multiplex PCR assay. Amplified TCR beta libraries were sequenced as 87-base-pair reads on the Illumina HiSeq System. In the authors' own workflow: A later analysis counted approximately 74 million unique TCR beta chains across the approximately 700 repertoires, and around 9.9 million of these chains were shared by at least two donors. A nearest-neighbor algorithm error-corrected the raw reads and collapsed the reads into unique sequences, merging closely related sequences to remove PCR and sequencing errors. To assign V, D and J gene segments, CDR3 sequences were aligned to IMGT reference sequences. For a sequence to be retained, a match of at least six nucleotides was required to both a V gene segment and a J gene segment. Rearrangements were classified as productive when the CDR3 lacked stop codons and remained in frame with V and J, and all other rearrangements were classified as non-productive. Following IMGT convention, CDR3 was defined as the stretch from the second conserved V-encoded cysteine up to the conserved J-encoded phenylalanine. The earlier analysis of approximately 590 of the donors excluded any sequence lacking an unambiguous match to a single V gene segment. An earlier analysis of 587 of the donors classified V segments as functional when productive rearrangements were above 56.7% and as segregating when the standard deviation between donors was above 5%. A statistical classification framework was built for diagnosing cytomegalovirus status from the catalog of TCR beta chain sequences. V and J gene assignment, in a later analysis, came from comparing TCR nucleotide sequences with IMGT/GENE-DB human TR gene sequences. Using the TCRdist pipeline, a later analysis assigned CDR3 sequences along with most-parsimonious VDJ recombination scenarios. In a later analysis, each TCR beta chain was defined by its CDR3 amino acid sequence together with its V-gene family, and reads lacking a unique V-gene family were excluded. In a later analysis, 450 to 600 highly shared, low-generation-probability nucleotide sequences were removed to address suspected cross-contamination and a sequencing artifact. For each public chain, a later analysis derived a clonal expansion index from normalized ranks of inferred template counts within each repertoire. A later analysis computed generation probabilities with a VDJ recombination model fitted to out-of-frame rearrangements, and checked the results against IGoR. In a later analysis, TCR-TCR, TCR-HLA and TCR-CMV co-occurrence was scored with hypergeometric tests, and a repertoire-size bias correction was applied to TCR pairs. False discovery rates were estimated in a later analysis by permuting HLA or CMV assignments 20 times. A later analysis grouped co-occurring TCRs with DBSCAN, adding TCRdist sequence similarity when clustering within HLA-allele-positive subsets. Repertoires with fewer than 30,000 or more than 120,000 public chains, plus five repertoires with anomalous nucleotide sharing, were excluded from co-occurrence clustering. Entries here come from immuneACCESS through TCRdb and include only in-frame sequences with V and J called. Some clones fail to appear in such tables; in the studies checked, an unresolved V gene covers under half of the shortfall, and the cause of the remainder is unknown. The DNA was the basis for D and trimming; V, J and clone size are from that table. The sample profile shows approximately 35,000 clones; roughly 88% of them were found once. About 3.6% of the sample is held by the ten biggest clonotypes.

The cohort comprised 710 or so healthy bone marrow donors. At the time of sampling, all cohort members were nominally healthy, though unrecorded immune exposures were likely present. The donor tested CMV seronegative, placing the donor among the approximately 360 seronegative members of the cohort. Every donor gave a peripheral blood sample, and the peripheral blood mononuclear cells from that sample were used for TCR beta sequencing. The Qiagen DNeasy Blood Extraction Kit was used to extract genomic DNA from the blood cell samples. The sequence links TRBV7-9 to TRBJ1-1; TRBD1 aligns with 8 central bases. The specimen was PBMCs. The receptor was derived from a woman aged 18-29 years in good health and CMV-seronegative. The nucleotides are TGTTCCAGCAGCTTAAACGGTCCAGGGGGCTACACTGAAGCTTTCTTT. This is translated as CSSSLNGPGGYTEAFF.